The source of this T cell receptor beta chain is a study of OX40 agonist ivuxolimab in advanced cancers. Overall study: Patients with hepatocellular carcinoma, melanoma, renal cell or head and neck cancer made up the dose-escalation patients.

The CDR3 spans 20 residues. V was clipped by 3 bases and J by 1 base; unmatched bases: 12. CDR1 is SGDLS and CDR2 is YYNGEE in the germline V gene. Produced via immunoSEQ multiplex PCR; TCRdb's table is partial and in-frame only. There are about 88,000 clones in the sample; approximately 85% occur only once, and less than 5% lies in the top ten. This clone has only one observation. The chain combines TRBV9 with TRBJ2-1, with TRBD2 matching over 14 bases. The clonotype originates from an adult with an advanced solid tumor such as melanoma, head and neck, liver or kidney cancer. This specimen consisted of CD4+ or CD8+ T cells sorted from blood, obtained in a trial of the OX40 agonist ivuxolimab. CDR3 nucleotide sequence: TGTGCCAGCAGCGAACCCGAGGGACTAGCGGGAGTCGGTTCCTACAATGAGCAGTTCTTC. Protein sequence: CASSEPEGLAGVGSYNEQFF.